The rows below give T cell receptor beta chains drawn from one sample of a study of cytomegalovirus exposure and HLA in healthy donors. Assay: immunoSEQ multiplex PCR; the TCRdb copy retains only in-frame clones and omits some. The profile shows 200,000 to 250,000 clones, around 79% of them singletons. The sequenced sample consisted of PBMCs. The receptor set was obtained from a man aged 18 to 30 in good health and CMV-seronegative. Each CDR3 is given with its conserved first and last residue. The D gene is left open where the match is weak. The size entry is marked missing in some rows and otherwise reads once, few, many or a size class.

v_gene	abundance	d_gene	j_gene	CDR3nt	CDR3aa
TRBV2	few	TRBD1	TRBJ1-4	TGTGCCAGCGGGGGACAGGGAGGTAATGAAAAACTGTTTTTT	CASGGQGGNEKLFF
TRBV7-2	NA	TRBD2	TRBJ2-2	TGTGCCAGCAGCCCTCTCGGGACTAGCGGGAACACCGGGGAGCTGTTTTTT	CASSPLGTSGNTGELFF
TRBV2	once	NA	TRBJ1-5	TGTGCCAGCAGTGAGAGGTACAATCAGCCCCAGCATTTT	CASSERYNQPQHF
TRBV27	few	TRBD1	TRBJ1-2	TGTGCCAGCAGTTTATCGGTGACAGGGAGTGGCTACACCTTC	CASSLSVTGSGYTF
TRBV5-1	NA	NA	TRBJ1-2	TGCGCCAGCAGCTTGGACAGGAACTATGGCTACACCTTC	CASSLDRNYGYTF
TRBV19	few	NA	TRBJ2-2	TGTGCCAGTAGTATGTCAGATACCGGGGAGCTGTTTTTT	CASSMSDTGELFF
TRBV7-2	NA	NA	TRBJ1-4	TGTGCCAGCAGCTTAAACAGCCTTGAGGGAAAACTGTTTTTT	CASSLNSLEGKLFF
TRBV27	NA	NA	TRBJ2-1	TGTGCCAGCAGTCCACAGGGGACTCTAAGTTACAATGAGCAGTTCTTC	CASSPQGTLSYNEQFF
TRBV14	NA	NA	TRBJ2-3	TGTGCCAGCAGCTCTACTACAGATACGCAGTATTTT	CASSSTTDTQYF
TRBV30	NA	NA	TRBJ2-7	TGTGCCTGGAACGGGGGAGGCTACGAGCAGTACTTC	CAWNGGGYEQYF
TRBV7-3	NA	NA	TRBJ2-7	TGTGCCAGCAGCTTCGGACAGAACTACGAGCAGTACTTC	CASSFGQNYEQYF
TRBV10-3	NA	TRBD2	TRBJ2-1	TGTGCCATCAGTGAGTCGACTAGCGGGCCCTACAATGAGCAGTTCTTC	CAISESTSGPYNEQFF
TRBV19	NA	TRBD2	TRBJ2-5	TGTGCCAGTAGTATTGAACTAGCGGGAGGGCCTTGGTACCAAGAGACCCAGTACTTC	CASSIELAGGPWYQETQYF
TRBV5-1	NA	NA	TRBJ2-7	TGCGCCAGCAGCCCGGTTGAACAGTTCTACGAGCAGTACTTC	CASSPVEQFYEQYF
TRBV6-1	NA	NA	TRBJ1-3	TGTGCCAGCAGCCGAGGATATTCTGGAAACACCATATATTTT	CASSRGYSGNTIYF
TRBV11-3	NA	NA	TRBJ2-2	TGTGCCAGCAGTCCACGGGGGTTGGCCACCGGGGAGCTGTTTTTT	CASSPRGLATGELFF
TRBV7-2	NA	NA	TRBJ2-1	TGTGCCAGCAGGCGGGCCAGCGACAATGAGCAGTTCTTC	CASRRASDNEQFF
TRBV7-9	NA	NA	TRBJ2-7	TGTTCCAGCAGCTTCAGCTACGAGCAGTACTTC	CSSSFSYEQYF
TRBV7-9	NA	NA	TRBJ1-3	TGTGCCAGCAGCCCGTGGGGGGGGACGAACACCATATATTTT	CASSPWGGTNTIYF
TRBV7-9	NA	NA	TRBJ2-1	TGTGCCAGCAGCTCCCCGGACAACACCGCGAATGAGCAGTTCTTC	CASSSPDNTANEQFF
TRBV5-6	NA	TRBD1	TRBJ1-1	TGTGCCAGCAGCAACGGGACAGGGTGGGTGAACACTGAAGCTTTCTTT	CASSNGTGWVNTEAFF
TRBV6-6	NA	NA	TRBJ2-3	TGTGCCAGCAGTCAACAGGGCCCACCAGATACGCAGTATTTT	CASSQQGPPDTQYF
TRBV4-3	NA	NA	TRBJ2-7	TGCGCCAGCAGCCAAGAGGGAGACGGCCGCGAGCAGTACTTC	CASSQEGDGREQYF
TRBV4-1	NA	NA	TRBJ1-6	TGCGCCAGCAGCCTTGAACAGTTGAATTCACCCCTCCACTTT	CASSLEQLNSPLHF
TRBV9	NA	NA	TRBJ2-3	TGTGCCAGCAGCACATCAGATACGCAGTATTTT	CASSTSDTQYF
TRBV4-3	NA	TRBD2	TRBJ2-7	TGCGCCAGCAGCCAAGATCGGACTAGCTATTCCGACGAGCAGTACTTC	CASSQDRTSYSDEQYF
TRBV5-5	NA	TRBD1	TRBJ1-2	TGTGCCAGCAGCACTGCCGGGACAGGGAAGGCCTATGGCTACACCTTC	CASSTAGTGKAYGYTF
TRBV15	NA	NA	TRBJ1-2	TGTGCCACCAGCAGAGTCGACAGGCCGAACTATGGCTACACCTTC	CATSRVDRPNYGYTF
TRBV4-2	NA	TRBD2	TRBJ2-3	TGTGCCAGCAGCCAAGTTGGTAGCGGGAAAGGAGCAGATACGCAGTATTTT	CASSQVGSGKGADTQYF
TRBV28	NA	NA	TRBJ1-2	TGTGCCAGCAGTTTACCCGGGGATTCGATCTATGGCTACACCTTC	CASSLPGDSIYGYTF
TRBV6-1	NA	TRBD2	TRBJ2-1	TGTGCCAGCAGGGCAGCGGGGGGGGCCTACAATGAGCAGTTCTTC	CASRAAGGAYNEQFF
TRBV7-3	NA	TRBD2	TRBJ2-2	TGTGCCAGCAGCTTAACCGGGACTAGCGGGAGGGCCGGGGAGCTGTTTTTT	CASSLTGTSGRAGELFF
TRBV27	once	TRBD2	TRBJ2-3	TGTGCCAGCAGTTTTCTTACCGGGACTAGCGGGAGAGGGGATACGCAGTATTTT	CASSFLTGTSGRGDTQYF
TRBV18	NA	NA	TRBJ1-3	TGTGCCAGCGCGAACTTACCTAGCACCATATATTTT	CASANLPSTIYF
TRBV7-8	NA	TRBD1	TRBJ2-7	TGTGCCAGCAGCTTGACAGGGGCGGGGGAGCAGTACTTC	CASSLTGAGEQYF
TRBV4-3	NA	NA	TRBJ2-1	TGCGCCAGCAGCCAAGAAGCTGGTCGGGACACCTACCTGAATGAGCAGTTCTTC	CASSQEAGRDTYLNEQFF
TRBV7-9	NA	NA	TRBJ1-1	TGTGCCAGCAGCCCCACCCTCGGGGTGAACACTGAAGCTTTCTTT	CASSPTLGVNTEAFF
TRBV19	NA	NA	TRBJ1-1	TGTGCCAGTAGAACCTTAGGGGGGGCTAGACGGGTTGAAGCTTTCTTT	CASRTLGGARRVEAFF
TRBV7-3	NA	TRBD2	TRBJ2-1	TGTGCCAGCTCAGTTGCGGGAGCCTCTTTGAATGAGCAGTTCTTC	CASSVAGASLNEQFF
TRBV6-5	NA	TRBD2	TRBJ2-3	TGTGCCAGCAGACGACGACTAGCAACCGCAGATACGCAGTATTTT	CASRRRLATADTQYF
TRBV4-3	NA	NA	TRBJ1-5	TGCGCCAGCAGCCAAGATTTAGGCGGGAGCAATCAGCCCCAGCATTTT	CASSQDLGGSNQPQHF
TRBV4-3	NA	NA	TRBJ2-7	TGCGCCAGCAGCCAAGATGCCAGGGAATGGGGCTACGAGCAGTACTTC	CASSQDAREWGYEQYF
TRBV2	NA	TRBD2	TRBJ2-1	TGTGCCAGCAGTCGGACTAGCGGGGGGGGTTATGAGCAGTTCTTC	CASSRTSGGGYEQFF
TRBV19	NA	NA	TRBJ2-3	TGTGCCAGTAGTACCACACCCACAGATACGCAGTATTTT	CASSTTPTDTQYF
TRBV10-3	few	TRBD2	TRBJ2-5	TGTGCCATCAGTGAGTCGAAGAATAGCGGGGGGGTGAGAGAGACCCAGTACTTC	CAISESKNSGGVRETQYF
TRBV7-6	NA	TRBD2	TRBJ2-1	TGTGCCAGCAGCTTAGGGGGGGGTAGGTCCTACAATGAGCAGTTCTTC	CASSLGGGRSYNEQFF
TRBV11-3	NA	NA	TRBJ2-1	TGTGCCAGCAGCTTAGTAGACAATGAGCAGTTCTTC	CASSLVDNEQFF
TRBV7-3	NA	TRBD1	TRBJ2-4	TGTGCCAGCAGCTTCTCAGGGGGTGGAGCAAACATTCAGTACTTC	CASSFSGGGANIQYF
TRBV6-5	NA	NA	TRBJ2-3	TGTGCCAGCTACGGCGGTGGTACAGATACGCAGTATTTT	CASYGGGTDTQYF
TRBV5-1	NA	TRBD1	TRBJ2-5	TGCGCCAGCAGCTCCTCAGGGGGCCGGGAGACCCAGTACTTC	CASSSSGGRETQYF
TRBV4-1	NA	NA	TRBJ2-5	TGCGCCAGCAGCCAAGAGGGGCAGGTAGGCGAGACCCAGTACTTC	CASSQEGQVGETQYF
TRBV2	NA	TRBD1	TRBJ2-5	TGTGCCAGCAGTCGGGGACAGAACCAAGAGACCCAGTACTTC	CASSRGQNQETQYF
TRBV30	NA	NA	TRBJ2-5	TGTGCCTGGAGTGTATATGGCAGACAAGAGACCCAGTACTTC	CAWSVYGRQETQYF
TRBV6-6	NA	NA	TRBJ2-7	TGTGCCAGCAGTACCCGGACACAGAACTACGAGCAGTACTTC	CASSTRTQNYEQYF
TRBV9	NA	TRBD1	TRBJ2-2	TGTGCCAGCAGCTCCATTTCCGGGACAGTCGAGACCGGGGAGCTGTTTTTT	CASSSISGTVETGELFF
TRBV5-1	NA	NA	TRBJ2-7	TGCGCCAGCAGCCAACAGACAAGCTCCTACGAGCAGTACTTC	CASSQQTSSYEQYF
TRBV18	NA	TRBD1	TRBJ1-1	TGTGCCAGCTCATGGACAGGGACGAACACTGAAGCTTTCTTT	CASSWTGTNTEAFF
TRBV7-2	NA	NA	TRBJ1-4	TGTGCCAGCAGTCCGGAAGGGGCAACTAATGAAAAACTGTTTTTT	CASSPEGATNEKLFF
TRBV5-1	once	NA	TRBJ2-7	TGCGCCAGCAGCTCCATCCGGGGGTCCTACGAGCAGTACTTC	CASSSIRGSYEQYF
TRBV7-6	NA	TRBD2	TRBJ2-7	TGTGCCAGCAGCTTGCGGCTAGCGGGAGTCTACGAGCAGTACTTC	CASSLRLAGVYEQYF